This TCR beta chain was identified during a study of blood T cell repertoires in COVID-19. Study overall: The samples span acute and convalescent COVID-19 from the United States, Italy and Spain. T cells, B-cell-depleted T cells, or PBMCs supplied cDNA or gDNA.

Methods used by the authors: Reference gene primer amplification in the assay estimated nucleated cell counts. The table came from immunoSEQ multiplex PCR; TCRdb's copy has only in-frame clones and leaves some out. From that table come the V and J calls and clone size; the DNA was used to work out D and trimming. This table holds 150,000 to 200,000 clones, roughly 70% found once. A few counts support this clone. Deletions cut 2 bases from V and 6 bases from J, with 8 bases between. Germline CDR1 reads KGHSH; CDR2 reads LQKENI. This CDR3 is built from 13 residues. The rearrangement links TRBV18 to TRBJ2-1; maybe TRBD2 (6 bases). The sequencing sample was made of peripheral blood. This sequence originates from an elderly woman with acute or convalescent COVID-19. The CDR3 region is CASSPVSGNEQFF. CDR3 DNA: TGTGCCAGCTCACCAGTTAGCGGCAATGAGCAGTTCTTC.